The 24 T cell receptor beta chains below all came from one sample that was sequenced in a study of Ad26.COV2.S vaccination and SARS-CoV-2 variants. Treatment given: some 19 received Ad26.COV2.S at low or high dose, single or two shots; about 5 received placebo; per-sample allocation not given. On day 63 after the first injection, vaccine and placebo recipients gave samples. Some clones are missing from TCRdb's copy, which holds only in-frame ones; the method was immunoSEQ multiplex PCR. The sample lists about 350,000 clones; less than 90% were seen once. The sequencing used peripheral blood, collected in a trial of Ad26.COV2.S vaccine versus placebo. These receptor sequences come from a person between 18 and 65 years old who received the Ad26.COV2.S COVID-19 vaccine or a placebo.

CDR3 DNA sequence: TGTGCCAGCAGCTTGGGGCGAGCTTTCTTT. Amino acids: CASSLGRAFF. This chain uses TRBV7-9 with TRBJ1-1, with a weak D call TRBD1 (5 bases). This CDR3 region has 10 residues. Germline CDR1 is SEHNR and CDR2 is FQNEAQ (reference sequence). Trimming pared 3 bases from V and 10 bases from J, leaving 6 bases between.

The chain uses TRBV7-9 and TRBJ2-7; D might be TRBD1 (6 bases). V shed 5 bases and J shed 3 bases, with 17 bases lying between them. CDR3 length equals 15 residues. Germline V gene lookup returns CDR1 SEHNR and CDR2 FQNEAQ (reference sequence). Here the CDR3 DNA reads TGTGCCAGCAGCGAACAGGGCGCCCACTTCTACGAGCAGTACTTC. Amino acids: CASSEQGAHFYEQYF.

The V call is TRBV3-1 (or the pseudogene TRBV3-2), the J call TRBJ2-3; D gene unclear. CDR3 length: 13 amino acids. V lost 0 bases and J 14 bases, leaving 15 bases between the germline ends. From germline, CDR1 is LGHDT and CDR2 YNNKEL (reference sequence). CDR3 sequence reads: CASSQDLVAETYF. The CDR3 DNA reads as TGTGCCAGCAGCCAAGACTTAGTAGCCGAGACGTATTTT.

V gene TRBV19 combines with J gene TRBJ1-4, with unresolved D. Germline CDR1 is LNHDA and CDR2 is SQIVND (reference sequence). Trimming removed 2 bases from V and 5 bases from J, with 6 bases in between. This CDR3 is 13 amino acids long. The CDR3: CASSIRLNEKLFF. The CDR3, as DNA: TGTGCCAGTAGTATAAGACTGAATGAAAAACTGTTTTTT.

The chain is built from TRBV7-9 and TRBJ1-4, with TRBD1 identical over 8 bases. The CDR3 sequence is 15 residues long. Unmatched junction bases numbered 4, after V lost 3 bases and J lost 4 bases. Germline CDR1 SEHNR, CDR2 FQNEAQ (reference sequence). CDR3 loop: CASSFQGANNEKLFF. CDR3 sequence (DNA): TGTGCCAGCAGCTTCCAGGGGGCTAATAATGAAAAACTGTTTTTT.

The chain employs TRBV11-2 and TRBJ1-6; D is uncertain. V lost 5 bases to trimming and J lost 9 bases, with 20 bases between them. The CDR3 is 16 residues long. From germline, CDR1 is SGHAT and CDR2 FQNNGV. This CDR3 is CASSLTGSIAGSPLHF. CDR3 sequence (DNA): TGTGCCAGCAGCCTTACGGGCTCAATAGCCGGTTCACCCCTCCACTTT. The variable domain in full, completed from reference TRBV11-2 and TRBJ1-6, reads EAGVAQSPRYKIIEKRQSVAFWCNPISGHATLYWYQQILGQGPKLLIQFQNNGVVDDSQLPKDRFSAERLKGVDSTLKIQPAKLEDSAVYLCASSLTGSIAGSPLHFGNGTRLTVT.

This chain links TRBV4-2 with TRBJ2-1; D may be TRBD1 (5 bases). CDR3 length: 16 amino acids. The germline V gene encodes CDR1 LGHNA and CDR2 YNFKEQ. Trimming took 0 bases from V and 1 from J, leaving 10 bases between them. The CDR3 nucleotides are TGTGCCAGCAGCCAAGATCTGGCAGGGTCCTACAATGAGCAGTTCTTC. Translated, it gives CASSQDLAGSYNEQFF.

The chain links TRBV7-9 to TRBJ2-7; a possible D gene is TRBD1 (5 bases). The CDR3 has 15 residues. CDR1 and CDR2 from the germline V gene are SEHNR and FQNEAQ (reference sequence). Trimming shortened V by 5 bases and J by 4 bases, and 18 bases separated the two germline ends. In DNA form, the CDR3 reads TGTGCCAGCAGCGACGGCCCGGAAGGGGCGTACGAGCAGTACTTC. Encoded protein: CASSDGPEGAYEQYF.

The DNA for the CDR3 is TGTGCCAGCAGCTTTTGGTCGGCGGGTACGATCCGGAATGAGCAGTTCTTC. Translated: CASSFWSAGTIRNEQFF. This chain uses TRBV7-3 with TRBJ2-1, with D possibly being TRBD2 (5 bases). From germline, CDR1 is SGHTA and CDR2 FQGTGA. This CDR3 contains 17 residues. Trimming removed 3 bases at V and 7 bases at J, with 22 bases between.

The rearrangement joins TRBV7-2 to TRBJ2-1, with no clear D. Looked up from germline, CDR1 is SGHTA and CDR2 is FQGNSA. This CDR3 spans 13 amino acids. The V end lost 5 bases, the J end lost 8 bases, and 13 bases lay between the germline ends. The CDR3 DNA reads as TGTGCCAGCAGCCTCACAGTGGTCCATGAGCAGTTCTTC. Its protein product is CASSLTVVHEQFF.

The gene calls are TRBV29-1 and TRBJ2-5; D is unresolved. Trimming removed 0 bases at V and 4 bases at J, with 6 bases between. Germline CDR1 is SQVTM and CDR2 is ANQGSEA. The length of the CDR3 is 12 residues. CDR3 nucleotides: TGCAGCGTTGAAGAAAGGAGAGAGACCCAGTACTTC. The encoded protein is CSVEERRETQYF.

The chain recombines TRBV25-1 with TRBJ1-4; TRBD1 is a possible D gene (5 bases). V shed 8 bases and J shed 3 bases, with 13 bases lying between them. Germline CDR1 is MGHDK and CDR2 is SYGVNS. The CDR3 runs to 14 residues. The CDR3 DNA is TGTGCCAGCGCATATTTGGGGCCTAATGAAAAACTGTTTTTT. This codes for CASAYLGPNEKLFF.

This clone was detected once. The genes are TRBV24-1 and TRBJ1-5; 7 bases are a match to TRBD1. Germline lookup yields CDR1 KGHDR and CDR2 SFDVKD. With 7 bases clipped from V and 8 bases from J, the junction kept 7 bases outside the gene matches. This CDR3 comprises 13 residues. This CDR3 reads CATSDRDWEPQHF. The CDR3 nucleotides are TGTGCCACCAGCGACAGGGACTGGGAGCCCCAGCATTTT.

The chain joins TRBV27 to TRBJ2-6; D gene ambiguous. Germline V gene sequence: CDR1 MNHEY, CDR2 SMNVEV (reference sequence). The CDR3 loop spans 13 amino acids. V dropped 4 bases and J dropped 3 bases, with 4 bases sitting between them. The CDR3 reads CASSSRGANVLTF. The CDR3 DNA is TGTGCCAGCAGTTCCCGTGGGGCCAACGTCCTGACTTTC.

The V gene is TRBV9, the J gene TRBJ2-7, with 7 bases aligning to TRBD2. This CDR3 comprises 14 residues. Germline V gene lookup returns CDR1 SGDLS and CDR2 YYNGEE. The J segment lost 6 bases and the V segment lost 4 bases, leaving 10 bases of the junction unmatched. CDR3 residues: CASSPSWEGLEQYF. CDR3 coding DNA: TGTGCCAGCAGCCCCTCTTGGGAGGGACTCGAGCAGTACTTC.

As DNA, the CDR3 is TGTGCCAGCAGTTTTAGAGATCAGCCCCAGCATTTT. Its translation is CASSFRDQPQHF. The chain links TRBV28 to TRBJ1-5; D is undetermined. This CDR3 has 12 residues. V was pared by 3 bases and J by 5 bases, with 5 bases between. Germline CDR1 and CDR2: MDHEN and SYDVKM.

This clone occurred once. The V gene is TRBV5-1, the J gene TRBJ2-3; 12 bases agree with TRBD2. The V segment lost 0 bases and the J segment 6 bases; nucleotides outside the gene matches: 5. The germline V gene encodes CDR1 SGHRS and CDR2 YFSETQ. This CDR3 is built from 16 residues. CDR3 DNA: TGCGCCAGCAGCTTGGATAGACTAGCGGGGGCCGATACGCAGTATTTT. It yields the protein CASSLDRLAGADTQYF.

V is TRBV6-2 or TRBV6-3 and J is TRBJ1-1, with D maybe TRBD1 (6 bases). The CDR3 has 15 residues. V was pared by 2 bases and J by 3 bases, with 13 bases between. Germline CDR1 is MNHEY and CDR2 is SVGEGT. As DNA, the CDR3 is TGTGCCAGCAGTTACCCAGGGGTTTGGGACACTGAAGCTTTCTTT. Its protein is CASSYPGVWDTEAFF.

The chain couples TRBV19 to TRBJ2-1; D is unclear. V lost 1 base and J lost 2, with 9 bases in between. This CDR3 spans 15 amino acids. Germline V gives CDR1 LNHDA, CDR2 SQIVND (reference sequence). CDR3 bases: TGTGCCAGTAGTATAGGGGTCTTACCCTACAATGAGCAGTTCTTC. It encodes CASSIGVLPYNEQFF.

The genes are TRBV4-3 and TRBJ1-2, with 7 nucleotides matching TRBD1. The CDR3 loop spans 14 amino acids. Looked up from germline, CDR1 is LGHNA and CDR2 is YSLEER. Trimming removed 4 bases from V and 2 bases from J; junction bases left unmatched: 4. DNA for the CDR3: TGCGCCAGCAGCCGTTCACAGGGGAACTATGGCTACACCTTC. Translation: CASSRSQGNYGYTF.

Points on this clone: The sample has other DNA sequences that encode this CDR3 too. The J gene is TRBJ2-5, the V gene TRBV7-2, with a weak D call TRBD2 (7 bases). Trimming left V 4 bases short and J 5 bases short, with 20 bases between. Germline V gene data show CDR1 as SGHTA and CDR2 as FQGNSA. The CDR3 spans 16 residues. DNA for the CDR3: TGTGCCAGCAGCTCATTTCCCCGGGGGCGGGGGGAGACCCAGTACTTC. Translated, it gives CASSSFPRGRGETQYF.

CDR3 coding DNA: TGTGCCAGCTCGACCGACAGGTCCTATGGCTACACCTTC. The encoded protein is CASSTDRSYGYTF. This chain connects TRBV18 to TRBJ1-2; D perhaps matches TRBD1 (6 bases). The CDR3 sequence is 13 residues long. Germline V gene sequence: CDR1 KGHSH, CDR2 LQKENI. Trimming removed 6 bases at V and 4 bases at J, with 12 bases between.

V gene TRBV9 combines with J gene TRBJ1-6; TRBD1 might be the D (5 bases). V lost 4 bases to trimming and J lost 8 bases, with 13 bases between them. Germline V gene lookup returns CDR1 SGDLS and CDR2 YYNGEE. This CDR3 is built from 14 residues. The CDR3 reads CASSSGTGHSPLHF. CDR3 DNA: TGTGCCAGCAGCTCCGGGACCGGACATTCACCCCTCCACTTT.

This chain links TRBV18 with TRBJ2-7; D gene uncertain. The length of the CDR3 is 13 residues. CDR1 is KGHSH, CDR2 LQKENI, per germline. The V gene lost 2 bases and the J gene lost 0 bases, with 5 bases spanning the gap. The CDR3 loop is CASSPNSSYEQYF. CDR3 coding DNA: TGTGCCAGCTCACCAAACAGCTCCTACGAGCAGTACTTC.